This entry concerns a single TCR beta chain. Its target is not known. This sample is drawn from a study of cytomegalovirus exposure and HLA in healthy donors. CDR1 and CDR2 from the germline V gene are MDHEN and SYDVKM. V lost 5 bases and J 5 bases, leaving 16 bases between the germline ends. The CDR3 has 15 amino acids. The PCR was carried out with 60 Vbeta primers and 13 Jbeta primers. The table came from immunoSEQ multiplex PCR; TCRdb's copy has only in-frame clones and leaves some out. The sample lists fewer than 250,000 clones, roughly 79% occurring once. Study results and caveats: Later analysis demonstrated an association between a missense DCLRE1C variant and TCR beta V- and J-gene trimming.

Sample: PBMCs. The TCR sequence derives from a male donor in good health and CMV-seronegative. The gene calls are TRBV28 and TRBJ2-1, with a tentative D call TRBD2 (6 bases). The chain's CDR3 is CASSPRGAPNNEQFF. CDR3 bases: TGTGCCAGCAGTCCACGCGGGGCGCCCAACAATGAGCAGTTCTTC.